The 8 T cell receptor beta chains below come from one sample, sequenced in a study of cytomegalovirus exposure and HLA in healthy donors. Primers included in the PCR were 60 Vbeta and 13 Jbeta primers. Using immunoSEQ multiplex PCR, the repertoire was profiled, and TCRdb retains in-frame clones only, with some absent. The sample carries hundreds of thousands of clones, nearly 80% recorded once. Source material: PBMCs. The receptors were gathered from a male donor in good health and CMV-seronegative.

This clone was observed a few times. The chain couples TRBV25-1 to TRBJ2-7; D unclear. The CDR3 has 8 residues. Germline CDR1 and CDR2: MGHDK and SYGVNS. The CDR3 protein is CASSDRIV. The CDR3 nucleotides read TGTGCCAGCAGTGACAGGATCGTC.

The CDR3 DNA follows: TGTGCCAGCAGTAACAGACAGGGAAGTTCTGGGGCCAACGTCCTGACTTTC. It yields the protein CASSNRQGSSGANVLTF. The chain joins TRBV25-1 to TRBJ2-6; 7 positions match TRBD1. V lost 5 bases, J lost 1 base, and 8 bases stayed unmatched. Germline lookup yields CDR1 MGHDK and CDR2 SYGVNS. There are 17 residues in the CDR3. Variable domain in full (rest from reference TRBV25-1 and TRBJ2-6): EADIYQTPRYLVIGTGKKITLECSQTMGHDKMYWYQQDPGMELHLIHYSYGVNSTEKGDLSSESTVSRIRTEHFPLTLESARPSHTSQYLCASSNRQGSSGANVLTFGAGSRLTVL.

This rearrangement joins TRBV30 to TRBJ1-5, with 9 bases identical to TRBD1. Trimming at V came to 1 base and at J to 7 bases, leaving 8 bases not matched to a gene. The CDR3 is 15 amino acids. Germline V gives CDR1 GTSNPN, CDR2 SVGIG (reference sequence). CDR3: CAWSAGQGIGQPQHF. CDR3 nucleotides: TGTGCCTGGAGTGCGGGACAGGGCATTGGGCAGCCCCAGCATTTT. The variable domain in full, with the rest retrieved from reference TRBV30 and TRBJ1-5, is SQTIHQWPATLVQPVGSPLSLECTVEGTSNPNLYWYRQAAGRGLQLLFYSVGIGQISSEVPQNLSASRPQDRQFILSSKKLLLSDSGFYLCAWSAGQGIGQPQHFGDGTRLSIL.

The chain carries TRBV7-9 and TRBJ2-7, with 7 bases lining up with TRBD2. Germline lookup yields CDR1 SEHNR and CDR2 FQNEAQ (reference sequence). The V and J ends lost 1 base and 3 bases, in that order; junction bases with no gene match: 9. The CDR3 runs to 16 residues. The CDR3 protein is CASSLGLPGLYYEQYF. CDR3 in DNA: TGTGCCAGCAGCTTAGGATTACCGGGACTATACTACGAGCAGTACTTC.

V is TRBV29-1 and J is TRBJ2-7; 9 nucleotides match TRBD1. Germline-derived CDR1 and CDR2 are SQVTM and ANQGSEA. Trimming removed 8 bases from V and 12 bases from J; junction bases left unmatched: 8. CDR3 length: 10 amino acids. CDR3: CSLEGQGTYF. The CDR3 nucleotides are TGCAGCCTGGAGGGACAGGGAACGTACTTC.

The chain couples TRBV30 to TRBJ1-4; 8 positions match TRBD1. Germline V lookup: CDR1 GTSNPN, CDR2 SVGIG (reference sequence). The CDR3 is made up of 15 amino acids. After removal of 1 base from V and 10 bases from J, the junction contained 11 bases not matched to a gene. CDR3 DNA: TGTGCCTGGAGTGACCCCTGGACAGGGCGAAGAAAACTGTTTTTT. Its translation is CAWSDPWTGRRKLFF.

The rearrangement joins TRBV7-2 to TRBJ1-4; D call uncertain. The CDR3 is made up of 15 amino acids. Germline V CDR1 and CDR2: SGHTA, FQGNSA. V lost 3 bases and J 8 bases, leaving 16 bases between the germline ends. In DNA form, the CDR3 reads TGTGCCAGCAGCTTTACTGGACTAGGTCGGGAAAAACTGTTTTTT. Translated, it gives CASSFTGLGREKLFF.

This clone was observed a few times. The rearrangement uses TRBV29-1 and TRBJ2-2; TRBD1 agrees at 7 bases. The V segment lost 4 bases and the J segment 4 bases; nucleotides outside the gene matches: 6. This CDR3 region has 14 residues. The germline gives CDR1 SQVTM, CDR2 ANQGSEA. CDR3 bases: TGCAGCGTTGTTCGGACAGGAGCCACCGGGGAGCTGTTTTTT. As protein: CSVVRTGATGELFF.